Below, 21 T cell receptor beta chains from the same sample are listed, as sequenced in a study of early T cells in non-severe SARS-CoV-2 infection. MiXCR, applied by TCRdb to the 5' RACE reads, yields one record per CDR3 protein. The sample lists just over 70,000 distinct CDR3 sequences, under 15% seen once, with about 1.3% in the top ten. The material sequenced was whole blood. These receptors were taken from an adult who was a healthcare worker with PCR-confirmed SARS-CoV-2 infection or an uninfected control (not recorded which).

Ten or more counts support this clonotype. The chain is built from TRBV12-3 or TRBV12-4 and TRBJ1-5, with 7 bases lining up with TRBD1. J lost 1 base, V lost 6 bases, and 3 bases had no gene match. The CDR3 sequence is 14 residues long. CDR3 in DNA: TGTGCCAGCAGCAGGGGGTCGAGCAATCAGCCCCAGCATTTT. Encoded protein: CASSRGSSNQPQHF.

This clonotype was picked up many times. This chain links TRBV7-2 with TRBJ2-5; D ambiguous. V was pared by 5 bases and J by 6 bases, with 13 bases between. This CDR3 comprises 13 residues. The V gene's germline CDR1 is SGHTA and CDR2 FQGNSA. In nucleotides, the CDR3 is TGTGCCAGCAGCGTCGGTAATTTAAAGACCCAGTACTTC. This sequence encodes CASSVGNLKTQYF. Combining the CDR3 with reference TRBV7-2 and TRBJ2-5 gives the whole variable domain GAGVSQSPSNKVTEKGKDVELRCDPISGHTALYWYRQSLGQGLEFLIYFQGNSAPDKSGLPSDRFSAERTGGSVSTLTIQRTQQEDSAVYLCASSVGNLKTQYFGPGTRLLVL.

This clonotype was seen many times. The gene calls are TRBV7-2 and TRBJ2-7; 13 nucleotides line up with TRBD2. The V gene end was trimmed by 1 base and the J gene end by 4 bases; junction bases not matched to a gene: 1. The CDR3 runs 15 residues. Per the germline V gene, CDR1 is SGHTA and CDR2 is FQGNSA. CDR3 loop: CASSLGLAGGYEQYF. Written as DNA, the CDR3 is TGTGCCAGCAGCTTAGGACTAGCGGGGGGATACGAGCAGTACTTC.

The V gene is TRBV7-2, the J gene TRBJ2-5; 9 bases match TRBD2. CDR3 length: 15 amino acids. Trimming at V came to 1 base and at J to 6 bases, leaving 6 bases not matched to a gene. CDR1 is SGHTA and CDR2 is FQGNSA in the germline V gene. CDR3 region: CASSLGLGLAKTQYF. CDR3 bases: TGTGCCAGCAGCTTAGGGTTGGGACTAGCAAAGACCCAGTACTTC.

This clonotype was counted at least ten times. V gene TRBV28 combines with J gene TRBJ2-7; 10 positions agree with TRBD1. The germline V gene encodes CDR1 MDHEN and CDR2 SYDVKM. The CDR3 contains 14 residues. V dropped 5 bases and J dropped 7; count of bases not matched to a gene: 8. The CDR3: CASSRRQGAGEQYF. The CDR3 DNA is TGTGCCAGCAGTCGTAGACAGGGGGCAGGGGAGCAGTACTTC.

Notes on this clonotype: A read error may produce the germline difference seen at one junction end. The chain couples TRBV20-1 to TRBJ2-2, with 7 bases matching TRBD1. This CDR3 has 13 amino acids. Germline CDR1 DFQATT, CDR2 SNEGSKA (reference sequence). The CDR3 reads CSAKGAKTGELFF. As DNA, the CDR3 is TGCAGTGCTAAGGGGGCGAAGACCGGGGAGCTGTTTTTT.

The sample holds many counts of this clonotype. The V and J genes are TRBV6-5 and TRBJ1-4, with D unresolved. The CDR3 runs to 14 residues. V was cut by 8 bases and J by 8 bases, with 18 bases left in between. CDR1 and CDR2 (germline): MNHEY, SVGAGI. CDR3 DNA: TGTGCCAGCTCCTCCGGGTTATCAAGGGAAAAACTGTTTTTT. This translates into CASSSGLSREKLFF.

This clonotype showed up many times. The chain recombines TRBV5-4 with TRBJ2-1; 11 bases are a match to TRBD2. Per the germline V gene, CDR1 is SGHNT and CDR2 is YYREEE (reference sequence). This CDR3 comprises 16 residues. Trimming at V came to 2 bases and at J to 5 bases, leaving 6 bases not matched to a gene. The CDR3 sequence is CASSLRTSGLNNEQFF. The CDR3 coding sequence is TGTGCCAGCAGCTTAAGGACTAGCGGGCTGAACAATGAGCAGTTCTTC.

At least ten counts were recorded for this clonotype. This sequence joins TRBV12-3 or TRBV12-4 and TRBJ1-5, with no clear D. V was shortened by 3 bases and J by 3 bases, with 9 bases between the two germline ends. This CDR3 spans 14 amino acids. The CDR3 nucleotides are TGTGCCAGCAGTTTTTTGGGCCTCAATCAGCCCCAGCATTTT. Translation gives CASSFLGLNQPQHF.

This clonotype was seen many times. V gene TRBV12-3 or TRBV12-4 combines with J gene TRBJ1-1; D unclear. The CDR3 sequence is 13 residues long. V was clipped by 5 bases and J by 10 bases, with 17 bases between them. CDR3 bases: TGTGCCAGCAGTCTATCATTGGAATCGAGAGCTTTCTTT. Its translation is CASSLSLESRAFF.

This clonotype was found a few times. This chain uses TRBV29-1 with TRBJ2-7; TRBD2 agrees at 7 bases. The CDR3 has 13 amino acids. With V trimmed by 6 bases and J by 3 bases, 8 bases remained unmatched. Germline-derived CDR1 and CDR2 are SQVTM and ANQGSEA. CDR3 DNA: TGCAGCGTCCGGACGGGAGGAGACTACGAGCAGTACTTC. This translates into CSVRTGGDYEQYF.

This clonotype was picked up many times. The chain combines TRBV5-1 with TRBJ2-5; D might be TRBD2 (8 bases). V was pared by 3 bases and J by 4 bases, with 16 bases between. This CDR3 contains 15 residues. In germline, CDR1 is SGHRS, CDR2 YFSETQ. The CDR3 here is CASSSGGGRRETQYF. The CDR3 region has the DNA TGCGCCAGCAGCTCGGGAGGGGGCCGACGAGAGACCCAGTACTTC.

This clonotype was seen repeatedly, ten times or more. This sequence joins TRBV29-1 and TRBJ2-5; TRBD1 or TRBD2 may be the D gene (6 bases each). This CDR3 has 12 residues. The ends were cut back, 7 bases at V and 2 bases at J, with 11 bases in the middle. Germline values: CDR1 SQVTM, CDR2 ANQGSEA. CDR3 in DNA: TGCAGCGGCGGGACATGGCAAGAGACCCAGTACTTC. Its translation is CSGGTWQETQYF.

This clonotype was observed a handful of times. The chain joins TRBV6-2 or TRBV6-3 to TRBJ2-7; no definite D call. Trimming took off 5 bases at V and 2 bases at J, with 10 bases between the two ends. Germline CDR1 and CDR2: MNHEY and SVGEGT. The length of the CDR3 is 13 residues. CDR3 loop: CASSVGLTYEQYF. The DNA of the CDR3 is TGTGCCAGCAGTGTGGGTCTTACCTACGAGCAGTACTTC.

Worth noting for this clonotype: An end of the junction does not agree with germline; a read error may underlie this. The chain employs TRBV19 and TRBJ1-5, with 7 bases that match TRBD1. Germline V CDR1 and CDR2: LNHDA, SQIVND (reference sequence). This CDR3 is built from 16 residues. The CDR3 here is CACSAPGTEFYRPQHF. In nucleotides, the CDR3 is TGTGCCTGTAGTGCCCCAGGGACAGAATTTTATCGGCCCCAGCATTTT.

This clonotype was picked up a small number of times. This chain links TRBV15 with TRBJ2-3; 10 bases line up with TRBD1. Looked up from germline, CDR1 is LNHNV and CDR2 is YYDKDF (reference sequence). The junction had 16 bases not matched to a gene; V was cut back by 1 base and J by 9 bases. This CDR3 is built from 18 residues. This CDR3 is CATSRAGQGSPLVGTQYF. CDR3 nucleotide sequence: TGTGCCACCAGCAGAGCGGGACAGGGGAGTCCCCTTGTCGGAACGCAGTATTTT.

This clonotype was observed at least ten times. This sequence joins TRBV5-1 and TRBJ2-7; D uncertain. Germline-derived CDR1 and CDR2 are SGHRS and YFSETQ. Trimming took 6 bases from V and 1 from J, leaving 14 bases between them. CDR3 size: 14 residues. The CDR3 region is CASTPFGPSYEQYF. In DNA, the CDR3 is TGCGCCAGCACCCCGTTCGGGCCGTCCTACGAGCAGTACTTC.

The chain is built from TRBV28 and TRBJ2-1; D is perhaps TRBD1 or TRBD2 (6 bases each). From germline, CDR1 is MDHEN and CDR2 SYDVKM. The CDR3 loop spans 14 amino acids. V was trimmed by 7 bases and J by 16 bases, leaving 26 bases between them. CDR3 DNA sequence: TGTGCCAGCAACCGAGCAGGGGCGGGGACTTTTTTTTTCTTC. Its protein product is CASNRAGAGTFFFF.

The CDR3 sequence: CSVEGYKGGNEQFF. CDR3 nucleotides: TGCAGCGTTGAAGGCTACAAGGGAGGCAATGAGCAGTTCTTC. The rearrangement joins TRBV29-1 to TRBJ2-1; possible D gene TRBD2, 6 bases. Germline CDR1 SQVTM, CDR2 ANQGSEA. The CDR3 totals 14 residues. Trimming took off 1 base at V and 6 bases at J, with 13 bases between the two ends.

This clonotype occurred many times. This rearrangement joins TRBV18 to TRBJ2-7, with TRBD2 identical over 7 bases. After removal of 2 bases from V and 2 bases from J, the junction contained 0 bases not matched to a gene. The CDR3 consists of 13 residues. CDR1 is KGHSH and CDR2 is LQKENI in the germline V gene. The CDR3 DNA is TGTGCCAGCTCACCAAGCGGGACCTACGAGCAGTACTTC. This encodes CASSPSGTYEQYF.

The V call is TRBV6-2 or TRBV6-3, the J call TRBJ2-1, with D tentatively TRBD2 (5 bases). V dropped 8 bases and J dropped 8 bases, with 10 bases sitting between them. The germline V gene encodes CDR1 MNHEY and CDR2 SVGEGT. The CDR3 spans 11 residues. CDR3 residues: CASFEEDEQFF. The CDR3 DNA sequence: TGTGCCAGCTTTGAGGAGGATGAGCAGTTCTTC.